One sample yielded the 4 T cell receptor beta chains listed below, sequenced in a study of vaccination effects on CD4 cells after COVID-19. No antigen has been identified for these receptors. Clones were read by immunoSEQ multiplex PCR, and TCRdb kept only the in-frame ones, dropping some. The sample comprises roughly 76,000 clones, roughly 72% of which are singletons, and around 1.5% rests with the top ten. Sequencing was preceded by expansion of antigen-specific CD4+ T cells with viral peptide pools in the ViraFEST assay. A roughly ten-day culture period preceded the isolation of CD4+ T cells. Specimen: CD4+ T cells from PBMCs cultured with HCoV-229E spike peptides, collected before COVID-19 vaccination. These receptors all come from a human donor who received a COVID-19 vaccine.

This clone was seen only a few times. The rearrangement uses TRBV10-2 and TRBJ2-1, with unresolved D. The CDR3 consists of 14 residues. V was shortened by 6 bases and J by 4 bases, with 13 bases between the two germline ends. Germline V lookup: CDR1 WSHSY, CDR2 SAAADI. The CDR3 bases are TGCGCCAGCAGACCGGCAGAGAGATACAATGAGCAGTTCTTC. Its protein is CASRPAERYNEQFF.

This clone was counted only a few times. The rearrangement joins TRBV7-2 to TRBJ1-5; no definite D call. V was clipped by 3 bases and J by 6 bases, with 6 bases between them. CDR1 is SGHTA, CDR2 FQGNSA, per germline. The CDR3 has 12 amino acids. The CDR3 reads CASSFGGQPQHF. The DNA of the CDR3 is TGTGCCAGCAGCTTTGGAGGTCAGCCCCAGCATTTT. Looking up the rest from reference TRBV7-2 and TRBJ1-5 gives the full variable domain: GAGVSQSPSNKVTEKGKDVELRCDPISGHTALYWYRQSLGQGLEFLIYFQGNSAPDKSGLPSDRFSAERTGGSVSTLTIQRTQQEDSAVYLCASSFGGQPQHFGDGTRLSIL.

The chain joins TRBV6-6 to TRBJ1-4; 11 nucleotides agree with TRBD1. The CDR3 length is 16 residues. The V gene end was trimmed by 2 bases and the J gene end by 6 bases; junction bases not matched to a gene: 5. Per germline, CDR1 MNHNY and CDR2 SVGAGI (reference sequence). The DNA of the CDR3 is TGTGCCAGCAGTTACGGATGGGACAGGGGGGATGAAAAACTGTTTTTT. Amino acid sequence: CASSYGWDRGDEKLFF.

This clone was seen only a few times. The CDR3: CASSLSDRYGYTF. CDR3 DNA sequence: TGTGCCAGCTCACTCTCCGACAGATATGGCTACACCTTC. V is TRBV18 and J is TRBJ1-2, with D possibly TRBD1 on 5 matching bases. This CDR3 comprises 13 residues. Germline assignment: CDR1 KGHSH and CDR2 LQKENI. The V end lost 4 bases, the J end lost 5 bases, and 11 bases lay between the germline ends.